Reported below is one T cell receptor beta chain. This sample was included in a study of control samples from healthy donors and cancer patients. Germline V CDR1 and CDR2: SNHLY, FYNNEI. Trimming cost V 7 bases and J 10 bases, with 8 bases left between them. This CDR3 has 10 amino acids. Sequencing was performed with immunoSEQ multiplex PCR; in TCRdb, only in-frame clones are kept and a portion is missing. Seen here are about 160,000 clones, roughly 90% observed once, and the top ten hold more than 10%. The chain links TRBV2 to TRBJ2-1; D is ambiguous. This TCR derives from a man aged 30-40 years in good health. The sequenced sample consisted of blood. Here the CDR3 reads CASIPPEQFF. The CDR3 DNA follows: TGTGCCAGCATACCGCCCGAGCAGTTCTTC. The whole variable domain, remainder taken from reference TRBV2 and TRBJ2-1, is EPEVTQTPSHQVTQMGQEVILRCVPISNHLYFYWYRQILGQKVEFLVSFYNNEISEKSEIFDDQFSVERPDGSNFTLKIRSTKLEDSAMYFCASIPPEQFFGPGTRLTVL.